This T cell receptor beta chain was identified during a study of T cells in Graves' hyperthyroidism and ophthalmopathy. This clonotype has a count of ten or more. It was RNA transcripts that yielded the amplified TCR beta CDR3 regions. A first-round RT-PCR of the TCR CDR3 used the HTBI primer set. TCRdb reprocessed the multiplex PCR reads with MiXCR, giving one entry per CDR3 protein. The sample has about 350,000 distinct CDR3 sequences, more than 11% seen once. Trimming shortened V by 3 bases and J by 0 bases, and 9 bases separated the two germline ends. Germline V gives CDR1 GTSNPN, CDR2 SVGIG (reference sequence). This CDR3 has 13 residues.

This clonotype was sampled from a woman in her twenties or thirties with Graves' hyperthyroidism. Source material: blood. This chain joins TRBV30 and TRBJ2-7; D is ambiguous. This CDR3 is CAWSIGGSYEQYF. The CDR3 DNA is TGTGCCTGGAGCATTGGCGGCTCCTACGAGCAGTACTTC.